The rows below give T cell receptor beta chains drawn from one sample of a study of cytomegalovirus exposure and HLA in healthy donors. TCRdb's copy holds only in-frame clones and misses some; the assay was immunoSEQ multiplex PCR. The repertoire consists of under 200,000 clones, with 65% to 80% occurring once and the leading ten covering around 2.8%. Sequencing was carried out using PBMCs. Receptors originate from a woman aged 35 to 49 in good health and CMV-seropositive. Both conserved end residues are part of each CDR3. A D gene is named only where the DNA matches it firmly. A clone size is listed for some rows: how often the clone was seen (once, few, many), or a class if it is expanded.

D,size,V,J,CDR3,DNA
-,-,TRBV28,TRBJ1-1,CASSLWSRGRNTEAFF,TGTGCCAGCAGTTTATGGTCCAGGGGACGGAACACTGAAGCTTTCTTT
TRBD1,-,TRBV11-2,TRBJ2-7,CASSSLRDRVGEQYF,TGTGCCAGCAGCTCCCTCCGGGACAGGGTAGGCGAGCAGTACTTC
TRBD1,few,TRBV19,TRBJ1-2,CASRKGGGRLGYTF,TGTGCCAGTAGAAAAGGGGGCGGGAGGTTAGGCTACACCTTC
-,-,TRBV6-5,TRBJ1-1,CASHGPGLGTEAFF,TGTGCCAGCCATGGCCCGGGACTAGGAACTGAAGCTTTCTTT
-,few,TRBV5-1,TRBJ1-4,CASSSEGQTNEKLFF,TGCGCCAGCAGCTCTGAGGGACAAACTAATGAAAAACTGTTTTTT
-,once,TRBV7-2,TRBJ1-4,CASSAPIAGAKLFF,TGTGCCAGCAGCGCCCCAATAGCGGGTGCAAAACTGTTTTTT
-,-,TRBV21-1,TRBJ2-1,CASSNDRGFGNEQFF,TGTGCCAGCAGCAATGACAGGGGCTTTGGTAATGAGCAGTTCTTC
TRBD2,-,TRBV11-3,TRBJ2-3,CASLLLADSTDTQYF,TGTGCCAGCCTCCTCCTAGCGGATAGCACAGATACGCAGTATTTT
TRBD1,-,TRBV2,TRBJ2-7,CASSGRGRSYEQYF,TGTGCCAGCAGCGGCAGGGGGCGTTCCTACGAGCAGTACTTC
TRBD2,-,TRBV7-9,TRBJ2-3,CASSRGGTSAHPQYF,TGTGCCAGCAGCCGGGGGGGGACTAGCGCCCACCCTCAGTATTTT
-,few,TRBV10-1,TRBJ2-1,CASSGPGYNEQFF,TGCGCCAGCAGTGGCCCAGGCTACAATGAGCAGTTCTTC
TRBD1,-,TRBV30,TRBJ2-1,CAWSPGDRDYNEQFF,TGTGCCTGGAGTCCTGGGGACAGGGACTACAATGAGCAGTTCTTC
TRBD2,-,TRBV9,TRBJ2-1,CASSVGGRARNEQFF,TGTGCCAGCAGCGTAGGCGGGAGGGCCCGCAATGAGCAGTTCTTC
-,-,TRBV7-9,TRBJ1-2,CASSLGGTPQGGYTF,TGTGCCAGCAGCTTAGGTGGAACACCCCAGGGAGGCTACACCTTC
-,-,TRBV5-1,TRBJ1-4,CASSQSGDIQNEKLFF,TGCGCCAGCAGCCAAAGTGGGGACATACAAAATGAAAAACTGTTTTTT
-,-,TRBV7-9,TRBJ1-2,CASSSTGSYGYTF,TGTGCCAGCAGCTCCACAGGGAGCTATGGCTACACCTTC
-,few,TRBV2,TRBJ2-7,CASSASGGEQYF,TGTGCCAGCAGTGCGTCAGGAGGCGAGCAGTACTTC
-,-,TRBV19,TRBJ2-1,CASSIRTGPEHNEQFF,TGTGCCAGTAGTATTCGAACAGGGCCCGAACACAATGAGCAGTTCTTC
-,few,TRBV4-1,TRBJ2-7,CASSQDRYGSYEQYF,TGCGCCAGCAGCCAAGATCGGTACGGCTCCTACGAGCAGTACTTC
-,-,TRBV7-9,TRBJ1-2,CASTSQGGENYGYTF,TGTGCCAGCACCTCCCAGGGAGGGGAAAACTATGGCTACACCTTC
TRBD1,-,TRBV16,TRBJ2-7,CASSPKGTGAEEQYF,TGTGCCAGCAGCCCAAAGGGGACAGGGGCCGAAGAGCAGTACTTC
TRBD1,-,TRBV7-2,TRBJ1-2,CASSPGTANYGYTF,TGTGCCAGCAGCCCCGGGACAGCCAACTATGGCTACACCTTC
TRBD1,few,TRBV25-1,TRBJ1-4,CASSERPDRAMGKLFF,TGTGCCAGCAGTGAGCGACCTGACAGGGCGATGGGAAAACTGTTTTTT
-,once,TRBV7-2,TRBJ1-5,CASSPGVNQPQHF,TGTGCCAGCAGCCCCGGGGTGAATCAGCCCCAGCATTTT
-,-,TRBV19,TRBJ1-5,CASSIVLASNQPQHF,TGTGCCAGTAGTATAGTCTTGGCCAGCAATCAGCCCCAGCATTTT
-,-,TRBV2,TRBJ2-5,CASSELTGQETQYF,TGTGCCAGCAGTGAGCTCACAGGACAAGAGACCCAGTACTTC
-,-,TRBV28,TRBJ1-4,CATLQGGNEKLFF,TGTGCCACCTTACAGGGCGGGAATGAAAAACTGTTTTTT
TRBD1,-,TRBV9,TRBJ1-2,CASSIGTGARGYTF,TGTGCCAGCAGCATCGGGACAGGGGCGAGGGGCTACACCTTC
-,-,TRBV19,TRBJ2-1,CASSDTRGTYNEQFF,TGTGCCAGTAGTGACACTAGGGGGACCTACAATGAGCAGTTCTTC